The rows below give T cell receptor beta chains drawn from one sample of a study of molecular identifiers for immune sequencing clone quantification. Via MiXCR, TCRdb re-called the PCR reads, giving one row per CDR3 protein. The sample includes about 100,000 distinct CDR3 sequences, roughly 38% seen only once; the top ten take 4% to 5%. Source material: naive CD8+ T cells from blood, with Jurkat cell RNA spiked in. These receptors all come from a human donor in good health. Some libraries in this study had Jurkat cell RNA spiked in. The conserved cysteine and the conserved F or W are not part of the CDR3 here. A D gene is named only where the DNA matches it firmly.

SATLAVEQY,TRBV20-1,-
SVLFTGELF,TRBV29-1,-
ASTQGDHEQY,TRBV7-9,-
ASRKGGLSSYEQY,TRBV23-1,TRBD1
ASSTAIAVSYEQY,TRBV28,-
ASSEGANTGELF,TRBV9,-
ASIEGVPYNEQF,TRBV6-1,-
ASSLRWGDTQY,TRBV28,-
ASRLLATTDTQY,TRBV28,TRBD2
ASSFVEGAETQY,TRBV28,-
ASSGRGGAVTDTQY,TRBV9,-
ASSLATYKDRDPYEQY,TRBV7-9,TRBD1
ASSLEWVQETQY,TRBV7-9,-
AGSLGGRLGQY,TRBV14,-
ASSAQGSEAF,TRBV6-5,-
ASSLAPGQF,TRBV7-9,-
SVNRQGALY,TRBV29-1,TRBD1
ASSLSLLTEQY,TRBV27,-
ASRAAHNQPQH,TRBV6-5,-
ASRDSSNTEAF,TRBV6-2/TRBV6-3,-
ASSFRGTGESYEQY,TRBV28,TRBD1
ASSMGYEQY,TRBV12-3/TRBV12-4,-
ASSLGGQVHEQY,TRBV12-3/TRBV12-4,TRBD1
ASSQDRGRQEAQY,TRBV4-3,-
ASSTGLARHTQY,TRBV5-6,TRBD2
ASSPPGRDRGNEQF,TRBV7-9,TRBD1
ASSVDAARSSTDTQY,TRBV9,-
ASKDHYGYT,TRBV6-1,-
ASSQVGDSNQPQH,TRBV4-1,TRBD1
ASSLFGAATDTQY,TRBV9,-